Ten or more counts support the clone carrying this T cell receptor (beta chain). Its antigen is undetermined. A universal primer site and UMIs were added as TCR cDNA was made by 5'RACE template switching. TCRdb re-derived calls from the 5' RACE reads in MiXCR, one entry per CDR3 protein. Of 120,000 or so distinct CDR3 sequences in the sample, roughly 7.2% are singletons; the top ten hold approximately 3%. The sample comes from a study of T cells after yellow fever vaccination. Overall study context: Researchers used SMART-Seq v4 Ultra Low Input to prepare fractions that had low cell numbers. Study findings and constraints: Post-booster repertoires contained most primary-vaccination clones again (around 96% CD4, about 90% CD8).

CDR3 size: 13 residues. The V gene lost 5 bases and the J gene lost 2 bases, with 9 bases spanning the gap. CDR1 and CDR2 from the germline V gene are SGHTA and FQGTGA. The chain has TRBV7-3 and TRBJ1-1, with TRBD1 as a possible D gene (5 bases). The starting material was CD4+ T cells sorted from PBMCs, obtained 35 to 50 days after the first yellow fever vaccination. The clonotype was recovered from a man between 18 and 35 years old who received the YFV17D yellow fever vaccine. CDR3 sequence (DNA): TGTGCCAGCAGCAATCAGGGTAACACTGAAGCTTTCTTT. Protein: CASSNQGNTEAFF.